This T cell receptor (beta chain) was obtained from a study of CD8+ T cells in alopecia areata. Across the whole study: Each day, treated patients took oral tofacitinib twice, at 5 to 10 mg per dose.

This clone was observed a few times. As yet, its antigen is unknown. RNA, once extracted, was reverse transcribed into cDNA for use as the sequencing template. The assay was immunoSEQ multiplex PCR, and TCRdb's table has in-frame clones only and misses some. The data contain roughly 70,000 clones, approximately 30% of them singletons. V was clipped by 1 base and J by 4 bases, with 7 bases between them. The CDR3 length is 13 residues. The germline gives CDR1 SGHTA, CDR2 FQGNSA. This sample's treatment: oral pan-JAK inhibitor, 5-10 mg twice daily. Patients with alopecia areata provided lesional scalp punch biopsies as well as peripheral blood. General observations from the study: A large proportion of expanded lesional clones were detected persisting in scalp and blood during tofacitinib. Lesional scalp displayed greater clonality than normal scalp, most notably in alopecia totalis/universalis.

This chain uses TRBV7-2 with TRBJ1-1, with D unresolved. The receptor comes from a human donor with alopecia areata. Sequences were derived from CD8+ T cells sorted from blood, sampled at week 4, from a patient treated with tofacitinib. For the CDR3, the DNA is TGTGCCAGCAGCTTAGTGACAACCACTGAAGCTTTCTTT. As protein: CASSLVTTTEAFF.